This entry lists 32 T cell receptor beta chains sequenced from one sample in a study of cytomegalovirus exposure and HLA in healthy donors. Use of 60 Vbeta and 13 Jbeta primers characterized the PCR. Clones were read by immunoSEQ multiplex PCR, and TCRdb kept only the in-frame ones, dropping some. The listing records about 110,000 clones. Specimen: PBMCs. These receptors originate from a man aged 40-49 years in good health and CMV-seropositive.

The chain employs TRBV6-4 and TRBJ2-3; a weak D match, TRBD2 (5 bases). This CDR3 region has 15 residues. The germline gives CDR1 MRHNA, CDR2 SNTAGT. Trimming left V 0 bases short and J 1 base short, with 8 bases between. CDR3 sequence (DNA): TGTGCCAGCAGTGACTCCTCCGGGGGCACAGATACGCAGTATTTT. Translated, it gives CASSDSSGGTDTQYF.

Here the CDR3 reads CASSERLAIQETQYF. CDR3 bases: TGCGCCAGCAGTGAGAGGCTAGCGATACAAGAGACCCAGTACTTC. This rearrangement joins TRBV10-2 to TRBJ2-5, with a weak D call TRBD2 (6 bases). The ends were cut back, 2 bases at V and 2 bases at J, with 12 bases in the middle. Germline values: CDR1 WSHSY, CDR2 SAAADI. This CDR3 comprises 15 residues.

The chain is built from TRBV9 and TRBJ2-7, with TRBD2 matching 10 bases. Germline assignment: CDR1 SGDLS and CDR2 YYNGEE. This CDR3 is built from 16 residues. V lost 0 bases and J lost 1; bases outside the gene matches: 4. The CDR3 reads CASSVGTSGLSYEQYF. CDR3 nucleotides: TGTGCCAGCAGCGTAGGGACTAGCGGATTATCCTACGAGCAGTACTTC.

This chain joins TRBV5-1 and TRBJ1-2; D unresolved. The V end was cut by 0 bases, the J end by 3 bases, with 12 bases between. The CDR3 contains 15 residues. Per the germline V gene, CDR1 is SGHRS and CDR2 is YFSETQ. CDR3 region: CASSLVATTYYGYTF. As DNA, the CDR3 is TGCGCCAGCAGCTTGGTTGCGACTACCTACTATGGCTACACCTTC.

The V and J genes are TRBV5-5 and TRBJ1-1; D uncertain. The V gene lost 2 bases and the J gene lost 5 bases, with 7 bases spanning the gap. The CDR3 is made up of 12 amino acids. Per the germline V gene, CDR1 is SGHKS and CDR2 is YYEKEE (reference sequence). This CDR3 is CASSFIYTEAFF. The CDR3 DNA reads as TGTGCCAGCAGCTTTATTTATACTGAAGCTTTCTTT. Variable domain in full (rest from reference TRBV5-5 and TRBJ1-1): DAGVTQSPTHLIKTRGQQVTLRCSPISGHKSVSWYQQVLGQGPQFIFQYYEKEERGRGNFPDRFSARQFPNYSSELNVNALLLGDSALYLCASSFIYTEAFFGQGTRLTVV.

The chain recombines TRBV27 with TRBJ1-4, with a possible D match to TRBD1 (6 bases). Germline V gene sequence: CDR1 MNHEY, CDR2 SMNVEV (reference sequence). The CDR3 extends over 14 amino acids. Trimming pared 5 bases from V and 7 bases from J, leaving 14 bases between. The CDR3 loop reads CASSIQGFGEKLFF. The DNA for the CDR3 is TGTGCCAGCAGTATACAGGGATTTGGTGAAAAACTGTTTTTT.

The chain links TRBV15 to TRBJ2-1; 9 nucleotides align to TRBD2. This CDR3 comprises 15 residues. The V segment lost 3 bases and the J segment 8 bases; nucleotides outside the gene matches: 8. Germline CDR1 reads LNHNV; CDR2 reads YYDKDF (reference sequence). CDR3 in DNA: TGTGCCACCAGCAGGGGTAGCGGGAGAGGAGATGAGCAGTTCTTC. This gives the protein CATSRGSGRGDEQFF. Filled out from reference TRBV15 and TRBJ2-1, the complete variable domain reads DAMVIQNPRYQVTQFGKPVTLSCSQTLNHNVMYWYQQKSSQAPKLLFHYYDKDFNNEADTPDNFQSRRPNTSFCFLDIRSPGLGDTAMYLCATSRGSGRGDEQFFGPGTRLTVL.

The rearrangement uses TRBV19 and TRBJ2-7, with 7 positions matching TRBD1. The CDR3 loop spans 15 amino acids. V trimming: 6 bases; J trimming: 3 bases; junction bases outside the gene matches: 11. The germline V gene encodes CDR1 LNHDA and CDR2 SQIVND (reference sequence). The CDR3 DNA is TGTGCCAGTAGAAAAGGAACAGGGGCGATCTACGAGCAGTACTTC. Protein product: CASRKGTGAIYEQYF.

The chain joins TRBV4-1 to TRBJ1-1; 9 nucleotides agree with TRBD1. CDR1 is MGHRA and CDR2 is YSYEKL in the germline V gene. The junction had 11 bases not matched to a gene; V was cut back by 0 bases and J by 0 bases. The CDR3 spans 19 residues. The CDR3 DNA follows: TGCGCCAGCAGCCAAGATCTGGGGGACAGGGCTAAATTGAACACTGAAGCTTTCTTT. Its translation is CASSQDLGDRAKLNTEAFF.

The chain is built from TRBV7-3 and TRBJ1-2; D is perhaps TRBD1 (5 bases). V was pared by 3 bases and J by 5 bases, with 13 bases between. This CDR3 spans 14 amino acids. Germline CDR1 SGHTA, CDR2 FQGTGA. The CDR3 region is CASSFGGMAYGYTF. The DNA for the CDR3 is TGTGCCAGCAGCTTCGGGGGAATGGCATATGGCTACACCTTC.

This chain connects TRBV19 to TRBJ2-2, with 9 nucleotides matching TRBD2. Germline values: CDR1 LNHDA, CDR2 SQIVND (reference sequence). The CDR3 has 14 residues. V dropped 6 bases and J dropped 1; count of bases not matched to a gene: 0. The CDR3 loop is CASRTSGNTGELFF. Written as DNA, the CDR3 is TGTGCCAGTAGGACTAGCGGGAACACCGGGGAGCTGTTTTTT.

J is TRBJ2-7 and V is TRBV28; perhaps TRBD1 as D (6 bases). Germline V gives CDR1 MDHEN, CDR2 SYDVKM. Trimming shortened V by 6 bases and J by 5 bases, and 14 bases separated the two germline ends. The CDR3 sequence is 13 residues long. The CDR3 region has the DNA TGTGCCAGCAGCTACAGGGTAATCCACGAGCAGTACTTC. This codes for CASSYRVIHEQYF.

The CDR3 nucleotides read TGTGCCAGCAGTCTTGTCCGGGACAGGGGCCGTTGGACGGCCAAAAACATTCAGTACTTC. This encodes CASSLVRDRGRWTAKNIQYF. This rearrangement joins TRBV28 to TRBJ2-4, with TRBD1 identical over 10 bases. Germline CDR1 is MDHEN and CDR2 is SYDVKM. The CDR3 loop spans 20 amino acids. Unmatched junction bases numbered 17, after V lost 5 bases and J lost 1 base.

CDR3 loop: CASSAGTSGSYEQYF. The CDR3 nucleotides are TGTGCCAGCAGTGCTGGGACTAGCGGCTCCTACGAGCAGTACTTC. This chain links TRBV25-1 with TRBJ2-7; TRBD2 agrees at 11 bases. This CDR3 spans 15 amino acids. V was pared by 4 bases and J by 0 bases, with 2 bases of the junction left unmatched. Looked up from germline, CDR1 is MGHDK and CDR2 is SYGVNS.

This chain joins TRBV28 and TRBJ1-1; D not resolved. The CDR3 covers 15 residues. Germline V gene sequence: CDR1 MDHEN, CDR2 SYDVKM. The V and J ends lost 7 bases and 4 bases respectively, with 19 bases between them. The CDR3 DNA sequence: TGTGCCAGCACCCCCCATGAGGGTGGTGGCACTGAAGCTTTCTTT. This codes for CASTPHEGGGTEAFF.

The chain has TRBV2 and TRBJ2-5; weak D call: TRBD1 (8 bases). Trimming took 7 bases from V and 7 from J, leaving 22 bases between them. This CDR3 is built from 15 residues. Germline-derived CDR1 and CDR2 are SNHLY and FYNNEI. DNA of the CDR3: TGTGCCAGCAATAAAGGACAGGGAGGGTCCGGGACCCAGTACTTC. Protein product: CASNKGQGGSGTQYF.

The chain employs TRBV28 and TRBJ2-5, with D possibly matching TRBD1 (5 bases). The germline CDR1 and CDR2 sequences are MDHEN and SYDVKM. V lost 11 bases and J lost 10, with 20 bases in between. This CDR3 is built from 12 residues. The CDR3 spells CAVKGAPGIQYF. Here the CDR3 DNA reads TGTGCCGTTAAAGGGGCCCCGGGTATCCAGTACTTC.

V and J are TRBV5-1 and TRBJ2-5, with D hard to call. The J call may be incorrect, as the DNA end agrees better with TRBJ2-7. The CDR3 runs 14 residues. The germline CDR1 and CDR2 sequences are SGHRS and YFSETQ. CDR3 DNA sequence: TGCGCCAGCAGCTTGGAGGGTGGGGACTACGAGCAGTACTTC. This codes for CASSLEGGDYEQYF.

This chain joins TRBV7-3 and TRBJ1-1; D unclear. The V end was cut by 1 base, the J end by 1 base, with 4 bases between. Germline CDR1 and CDR2: SGHTA and FQGTGA. The CDR3 runs to 13 residues. CDR3 in DNA: TGTGCCAGCAGCTTAAGACAGAACACTGAAGCTTTCTTT. This gives the protein CASSLRQNTEAFF.

V gene TRBV6-6 combines with J gene TRBJ1-4; no clear D. V lost 7 bases to trimming and J lost 12 bases, with 15 bases between them. The V gene's germline CDR1 is MNHNY and CDR2 SVGAGI (reference sequence). This CDR3 has 12 residues. The CDR3 DNA reads TGTGCCAGCACATCAACAGAAGGTCAACTGTTTTTT. Its protein product is CASTSTEGQLFF.

The chain links TRBV6-6 to TRBJ2-5; D perhaps matches TRBD2 (5 bases). With 1 base removed from V and 3 bases from J, the gap between germline ends came to 9 bases. Germline V gene data show CDR1 as MNHNY and CDR2 as SVGAGI (reference sequence). The CDR3 loop spans 14 amino acids. The chain's CDR3 is CASSYFAGEETQYF. CDR3 nucleotide sequence: TGTGCCAGCAGTTACTTCGCCGGGGAAGAGACCCAGTACTTC.

This chain uses TRBV7-3 with TRBJ1-1; 7 positions match TRBD1. Germline V gene data show CDR1 as SGHTA and CDR2 as FQGTGA. The CDR3 has 14 amino acids. Losses at the gene ends were 5 bases for V and 4 bases for J; bases not matched to a gene: 7. This CDR3 reads CASSIQGQGTEAFF. CDR3 nucleotide sequence: TGTGCCAGCAGCATACAGGGGCAGGGCACTGAAGCTTTCTTT. Based on the CDR3 plus reference TRBV7-3 and TRBJ1-1, the full variable domain is GAGVSQTPSNKVTEKGKYVELRCDPISGHTALYWYRQSLGQGPEFLIYFQGTGAADDSGLPNDRFFAVRPEGSVSTLKIQRTERGDSAVYLCASSIQGQGTEAFFGQGTRLTVV.

The V and J genes are TRBV5-6 and TRBJ2-5; 8 bases align to TRBD2. Trimming cost V 2 bases and J 4 bases; bases outside gene matches: 4. Per the germline V gene, CDR1 is SGHDT and CDR2 is YYEEEE. The CDR3 spans 14 residues. CDR3 sequence: CASSFGLAGETQYF. The CDR3 DNA is TGTGCCAGCAGCTTCGGGCTAGCGGGAGAGACCCAGTACTTC.

V is TRBV7-9 and J is TRBJ2-1; TRBD2 matches at 10 bases. The CDR3 is 17 amino acids. CDR1 and CDR2 from the germline V gene are SEHNR and FQNEAQ (reference sequence). The J segment lost 4 bases and the V segment lost 0 bases, leaving 6 bases of the junction unmatched. The DNA of the CDR3 is TGTGCCAGCAGCTTAGCGGCTAGCGGGAGAGTATACAATGAGCAGTTCTTC. This encodes CASSLAASGRVYNEQFF.

V and J are TRBV9 and TRBJ2-2; tentative D call: TRBD1 (6 bases). Germline V lookup: CDR1 SGDLS, CDR2 YYNGEE. V lost 6 bases, J lost 6 bases, and 12 bases lay in between. CDR3 length: 13 residues. The CDR3 DNA follows: TGTGCCAGCACAGGGGATCGGGCCGGGGAGCTGTTTTTT. As protein: CASTGDRAGELFF.

The gene calls are TRBV4-1 and TRBJ1-4; 8 bases map to TRBD1. Germline assignment: CDR1 MGHRA and CDR2 YSYEKL. There are 16 residues in the CDR3. With 2 bases clipped from V and 0 bases from J, the junction kept 2 bases outside the gene matches. The CDR3 sequence is CASSQTQGATNEKLFF. CDR3 bases: TGCGCCAGCAGCCAAACACAGGGGGCAACTAATGAAAAACTGTTTTTT.

The chain has TRBV6-5 and TRBJ2-1; tentatively, D is TRBD2 (5 bases). Trimming shortened V by 5 bases and J by 10 bases, and 9 bases separated the two germline ends. Germline CDR1 MNHEY, CDR2 SVGAGI. The CDR3 contains 11 residues. The CDR3 spells CASSREGEQFF. CDR3 DNA: TGTGCCAGCAGTCGCGAGGGCGAGCAGTTCTTC.

The chain joins TRBV5-4 to TRBJ2-6; weak D call: TRBD1 (5 bases). V lost 5 bases and J lost 2, with 8 bases in between. Germline V gene sequence: CDR1 SGHNT, CDR2 YYREEE (reference sequence). The CDR3 runs to 14 residues. This CDR3 is CASRQGAGANVLTF. The CDR3 nucleotides read TGTGCCAGCAGGCAGGGTGCTGGGGCCAACGTCCTGACTTTC. Using reference TRBV5-4 and TRBJ2-6 for the parts outside the CDR3, the full variable domain is ETGVTQSPTHLIKTRGQQVTLRCSSQSGHNTVSWYQQALGQGPQFIFQYYREEENGRGNFPPRFSGLQFPNYSSELNVNALELDDSALYLCASRQGAGANVLTFGAGSRLTVL.

The genes are TRBV28 and TRBJ1-1; perhaps TRBD1 as D (6 bases). Germline V gives CDR1 MDHEN, CDR2 SYDVKM. V gave up 0 bases and J gave up 1 base, with 15 bases separating them. CDR3 length: 17 amino acids. In DNA, the CDR3 is TGTGCCAGCAGTTTATGGACGGGGGGGGCAGGGAACACTGAAGCTTTCTTT. Amino acid sequence: CASSLWTGGAGNTEAFF. The complete variable domain, with remaining parts taken from reference TRBV28 and TRBJ1-1, reads DVKVTQSSRYLVKRTGEKVFLECVQDMDHENMFWYRQDPGLGLRLIYFSYDVKMKEKGDIPEGYSVSREKKERFSLILESASTNQTSMYLCASSLWTGGAGNTEAFFGQGTRLTVV.

The rearrangement links TRBV19 to TRBJ2-7; 9 nucleotides agree with TRBD1. Trimming took 6 bases from V and 3 from J; bases not matched to a gene: 9. The CDR3 covers 15 residues. The germline V gene has CDR1 LNHDA and CDR2 SQIVND (reference sequence). CDR3 region: CASSLAMGQGYEQYF. In DNA, the CDR3 is TGTGCCAGTAGCCTTGCTATGGGACAGGGCTACGAGCAGTACTTC.

The chain employs TRBV10-3 and TRBJ2-1; TRBD2 aligns across 11 bases. Germline V CDR1 and CDR2: ENHRY, SYGVKD. V gave up 9 bases and J gave up 8 bases; unmatched junction bases: 12. The CDR3 runs 15 residues. The CDR3 here is CAIHATSGRSHEQFF. The CDR3 DNA is TGTGCCATTCACGCTACTAGCGGGAGATCTCATGAGCAGTTCTTC.

The gene calls are TRBV15 and TRBJ1-5, with 7 bases identical to TRBD1. V shed 1 base and J 9 bases; nucleotides not matched to a gene: 6. Germline V CDR1 and CDR2: LNHNV, YYDKDF (reference sequence). The CDR3 has 14 amino acids. The CDR3 here is CATSRVTGSWPQHF. The CDR3, as DNA: TGTGCCACCAGCAGAGTGACAGGGAGTTGGCCCCAGCATTTT.